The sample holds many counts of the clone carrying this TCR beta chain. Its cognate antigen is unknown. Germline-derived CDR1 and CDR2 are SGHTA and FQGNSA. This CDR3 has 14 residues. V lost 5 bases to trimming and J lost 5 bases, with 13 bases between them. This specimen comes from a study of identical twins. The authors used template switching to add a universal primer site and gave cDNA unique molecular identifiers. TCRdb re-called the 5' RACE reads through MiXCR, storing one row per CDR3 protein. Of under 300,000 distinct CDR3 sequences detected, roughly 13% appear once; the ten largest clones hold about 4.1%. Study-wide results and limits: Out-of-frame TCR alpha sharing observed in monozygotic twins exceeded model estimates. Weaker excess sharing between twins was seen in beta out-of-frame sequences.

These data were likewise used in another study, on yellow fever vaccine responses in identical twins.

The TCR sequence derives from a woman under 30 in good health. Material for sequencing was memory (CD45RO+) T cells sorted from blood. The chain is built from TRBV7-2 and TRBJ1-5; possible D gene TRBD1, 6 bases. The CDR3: CASSPRDTYQPQHF. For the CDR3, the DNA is TGTGCCAGCAGCCCCCGGGACACCTATCAGCCCCAGCATTTT. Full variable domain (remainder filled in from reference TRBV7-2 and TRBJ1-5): GAGVSQSPSNKVTEKGKDVELRCDPISGHTALYWYRQSLGQGLEFLIYFQGNSAPDKSGLPSDRFSAERTGGSVSTLTIQRTQQEDSAVYLCASSPRDTYQPQHFGDGTRLSIL.